This T cell receptor (beta chain) was sequenced during a study of cytomegalovirus exposure and HLA in healthy donors listed by TCRdb under 2017. The study in broad terms: A later analysis indicated that the 110 or so validation repertoires were generated on the platform also employed for the roughly 650 repertoires of the first cohort. Along with the roughly 670-subject first cohort, a separate validation cohort of around 120 different subjects was used. To predict cytomegalovirus infection status, the study combined high-throughput TCR immunosequencing, statistical association of individual TCRs with disease status, and machine learning. The study was designed to test whether signatures of past pathogen exposure could be identified by cataloging public T cell receptors. General conclusions and limits of the study: The authors suggested that the approach could potentially be extended to other disease states and immunological phenotypes. Of the cluster scores, approximately 95% were above 0 in a later analysis, which found that TCRs clustered in the first cohort also tended to co-occur in the 90 to 150 validation repertoires. A few of the identified cytomegalovirus-associated TCR beta chains were confirmed in vitro to be specific for cytomegalovirus antigens. Cytomegalovirus status was reported to be diagnosed by the classifier with high specificity and sensitivity in both the original and validation cohorts. The validation cohort had no HLA typing available for a later analysis, so co-occurrence within that cohort was assessed over all 110 or so repertoires. Most TCR sequences were seen in very few donors, while some public TCRs were found in many individuals. The study listed 150 to 200 TCR beta chains as associated with cytomegalovirus.

Separate from the roughly 700-subject first cohort, the validation cohort of about 120 subjects was the group to which the donors belonged. The library relied on the immunoSEQ multiplex PCR assay. In the paper's pipeline: A statistical classification framework was built to diagnose cytomegalovirus status from the catalog of TCR beta chain sequences. Not all clones reach the TCRdb copy of this immuneACCESS table, which keeps in-frame sequences only. Checked studies attribute under half of the gap to unresolved V genes and leave the rest unexplained. That table supplies the V and J calls and clone size; D and trimming were determined from the DNA. The table for this sample lists about 56,000 clones; 93% of them were counted only once. The top ten clonotypes cover around 1.7% of the sample. As to this clone: Which antigen it targets is not known. Per-nucleotide qualities are absent, and no much larger clonotype sits a single base away.

The germline V gene supplies CDR1 SGHRS and CDR2 YFSETQ. The CDR3 contains 15 residues, cysteine and phenylalanine counted. Just CDR3 DNA is preserved here, 45 bases in frame from base 1. V sheds 1 base and J sheds 0 bases, leaving 7 bases between their ends. Sequenced input: PBMCs. The sequence derives from a woman under 30 in good health and CMV-seropositive. The chain is made from TRBV5-1 and TRBJ1-4, with the D gene call left open. The CDR3 amino acid sequence is: CASSLQEATNEKLFF. The base sequence is TGCGCCAGCAGCTTGCAGGAGGCAACTAATGAAAAACTGTTTTTT.